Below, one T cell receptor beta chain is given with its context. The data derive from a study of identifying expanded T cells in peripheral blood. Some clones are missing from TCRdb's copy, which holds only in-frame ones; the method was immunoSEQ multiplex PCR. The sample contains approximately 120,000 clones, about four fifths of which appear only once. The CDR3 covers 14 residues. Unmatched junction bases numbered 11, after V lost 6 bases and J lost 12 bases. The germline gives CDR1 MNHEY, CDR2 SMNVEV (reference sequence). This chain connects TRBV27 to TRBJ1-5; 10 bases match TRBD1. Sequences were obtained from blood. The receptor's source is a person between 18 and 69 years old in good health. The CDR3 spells CASRPRDRGGVQHF. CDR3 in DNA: TGTGCCAGCAGACCAAGGGACAGGGGTGGGGTCCAGCATTTT.